This T cell receptor (beta chain) was sequenced during a study of blood T cell repertoires in COVID-19. Overall study context: The samples span acute and convalescent COVID-19 from the United States, Italy and Spain.

Individuals drawn from around 25 US areas were about 18 to 95 years old. Participants' reported clinical history set cohort assignment. Clones were read by immunoSEQ multiplex PCR, and TCRdb kept only the in-frame ones, dropping some. The sample includes 130,000 or so clones, roughly four fifths of them seen just once. The CDR3 length is 16 residues. The germline CDR1 and CDR2 sequences are SGHRS and YFSETQ. V shed 0 bases, J shed 9 bases, and the junction held 9 bases outside the gene matches. The sequence derives from a man aged 35 to 55 with acute COVID-19. The sample was PBMCs or T cells enriched from blood (not recorded which). The chain employs TRBV5-1 and TRBJ1-6, with TRBD1 identical over 7 bases. The CDR3 nucleotides are TGCGCCAGCAGCTTGGCCTGGGGGTCAGGGGGTTCACCCCTCCACTTT. This sequence encodes CASSLAWGSGGSPLHF.